This paragraph covers one T cell receptor beta chain sequence. What it binds is unknown. The data originate from a study of cytomegalovirus exposure and HLA in healthy donors. At the level of the study: The platform used for the roughly 130 validation repertoires matched that of the approximately 640 first-cohort repertoires, a later analysis reported. Study results and caveats: It was reportedly the case that the classifier diagnosed cytomegalovirus status with high specificity and sensitivity. According to a subsequent analysis, TCR clusters identified in the first cohort showed a tendency to co-occur across the 100 to 150 validation repertoires.

The study drew the donors from its approximately 130-subject validation cohort, separate from the approximately 700-subject first cohort. CDR1 and CDR2 from the germline V gene are SGDLS and YYNGEE. V lost 3 bases to trimming and J lost 1 base, with 9 bases between them. The CDR3 loop spans 14 amino acids. Measured with immunoSEQ multiplex PCR; TCRdb has only the in-frame clones, and not every one. This table holds about 200,000 clones, about 91% found once. The specimen sequenced was PBMCs. This chain links TRBV9 with TRBJ2-3; D gene uncertain. The sequence derives from a woman between 18 and 29 years old in good health and CMV-seronegative. The CDR3 DNA reads TGTGCCAGCAGCGCATCAGGCCGCACAGATACGCAGTATTTT. It specifies CASSASGRTDTQYF.